A single sample gave rise to the 20 T cell receptor beta chains below, sequenced in a study of early stage breast cancer tumors. Here immunoSEQ multiplex PCR was the method, and the copy in TCRdb shows in-frame clones only, minus some. The data hold around 28,000 clones, with around 50% observed a single time. Sequencing was done on a sample of breast tumor tissue. The receptors derive from a person between 50 and 60 years old with breast cancer.

The chain joins TRBV11-2 to TRBJ1-5, with D uncertain. Deletions cut 2 bases from V and 4 bases from J, with 3 bases between. Per the germline V gene, CDR1 is SGHAT and CDR2 is FQNNGV. The CDR3 has 12 residues. CDR3 DNA: TGTGCCAGCAGCTTATTAAATCAGCCCCAGCATTTT. Its protein product is CASSLLNQPQHF.

This chain connects TRBV5-6 to TRBJ2-3, with D perhaps TRBD2 (5 bases). CDR1 and CDR2 (germline): SGHDT, YYEEEE. The ends were cut back, 0 bases at V and 2 bases at J, with 10 bases in the middle. The length of the CDR3 is 15 residues. The CDR3 region has the DNA TGTGCCAGCAGCTTGGCCCGGGGTTTCACAGATACGCAGTATTTT. It specifies CASSLARGFTDTQYF.

This rearrangement joins TRBV4-3 to TRBJ2-7; 8 positions match TRBD1. Trimming removed 0 bases from V and 5 bases from J; junction bases left unmatched: 6. The germline gives CDR1 LGHNA, CDR2 YSLEER. This CDR3 comprises 15 residues. This CDR3 reads CASSQDWTGWNEQYF. CDR3 bases: TGCGCCAGCAGCCAAGATTGGACAGGGTGGAACGAGCAGTACTTC.

This clone has only a few counts. V and J are TRBV19 and TRBJ2-6; D not certain. The CDR3 has 15 amino acids. CDR1 LNHDA and CDR2 SQIVND come from the germline V gene (reference sequence). V lost 1 base, J lost 1 base, and 5 bases lay in between. DNA of the CDR3: TGTGCCAGTAGTATAGGTGCATCTGGGGCCAACGTCCTGACTTTC. Protein: CASSIGASGANVLTF. The full variable domain, in which reference TRBV19 and TRBJ2-6 provide the parts outside the CDR3, is DGGITQSPKYLFRKEGQNVTLSCEQNLNHDAMYWYRQDPGQGLRLIYYSQIVNDFQKGDIAEGYSVSREKKESFPLTVTSAQKNPTAFYLCASSIGASGANVLTFGAGSRLTVL.

This clone has only a few counts. This chain connects TRBV19 to TRBJ2-2; 7 bases are a match to TRBD2. J lost 3 bases, V lost 2 bases, and 3 bases had no gene match. The CDR3 spans 15 residues. Germline V gene data show CDR1 as LNHDA and CDR2 as SQIVND (reference sequence). The CDR3: CASSISGTDTGELFF. CDR3 in DNA: TGTGCCAGTAGTATAAGCGGGACGGACACCGGGGAGCTGTTTTTT.

This rearrangement joins TRBV7-9 to TRBJ2-2; a possible D gene is TRBD2 (5 bases). V shed 5 bases and J shed 1 base, with 20 bases lying between them. The CDR3 spans 18 residues. Germline assignment: CDR1 SEHNR and CDR2 FQNEAQ (reference sequence). CDR3 nucleotide sequence: TGTGCCAGCAGCCAAGTTGCTTACTCAAGCGGGAACACCGGGGAGCTGTTTTTT. As protein: CASSQVAYSSGNTGELFF.

The V and J genes are TRBV7-2 and TRBJ2-1; D gene ambiguous. V lost 6 bases, J lost 3 bases, and 15 bases lay in between. Per the germline V gene, CDR1 is SGHTA and CDR2 is FQGNSA. The CDR3 runs 15 residues. The CDR3 reads CASSRSSFGYNEQFF. The CDR3 nucleotides read TGTGCCAGCAGTCGGTCTAGTTTTGGCTACAATGAGCAGTTCTTC.

This chain uses TRBV30 with TRBJ2-2; 10 nucleotides align to TRBD2. The germline CDR1 and CDR2 sequences are GTSNPN and SVGIG (reference sequence). The CDR3 length is 15 residues. The ends lost 5 bases at V and 3 bases at J; junction bases unmatched: 6. CDR3 DNA sequence: TGTGCCTGGGCCCTAGCGGGAGCACACACCGGGGAGCTGTTTTTT. This translates into CAWALAGAHTGELFF.

V gene TRBV7-3 combines with J gene TRBJ2-7, with D uncertain. Germline-derived CDR1 and CDR2 are SGHTA and FQGTGA. Deletions cut 6 bases from V and 3 bases from J, with 15 bases between. The CDR3 covers 14 residues. The CDR3 region has the DNA TGTGCCAGCAGTTTCTCGGACGCCGGCTACGAGCAGTACTTC. This sequence encodes CASSFSDAGYEQYF.

This clone was detected a few times. This chain uses TRBV5-1 with TRBJ2-2; either TRBD1 or TRBD2 may supply D (5 bases each). Germline V gene data show CDR1 as SGHRS and CDR2 as YFSETQ. The CDR3 runs 11 residues. Trimming shortened V by 4 bases and J by 9 bases, and 7 bases separated the two germline ends. CDR3 sequence: CASSEGRELFF. Here the CDR3 DNA reads TGCGCCAGCAGCGAGGGACGGGAGCTGTTTTTT.

This clone was detected a few times. This chain connects TRBV20-1 to TRBJ2-1, with 7 nucleotides matching TRBD2. Per the germline V gene, CDR1 is DFQATT and CDR2 is SNEGSKA (reference sequence). This CDR3 is 11 amino acids long. J was trimmed by 9 bases and V by 4 bases; bases with no gene match: 3. CDR3 nucleotides: TGCAGTGCTACTAGCGGATTTGAGCAGTTCTTC. Residues: CSATSGFEQFF.

The chain carries TRBV5-1 and TRBJ2-5; 12 nucleotides line up with TRBD1. The CDR3 runs to 16 residues. With V trimmed by 4 bases and J by 1 base, 5 bases remained unmatched. Germline V gene sequence: CDR1 SGHRS, CDR2 YFSETQ. In nucleotides, the CDR3 is TGCGCCAGCAGCGCCGGGACAGGGGGCCCCCAAGAGACCCAGTACTTC. Its translation: CASSAGTGGPQETQYF.

This clone was detected many times. This chain joins TRBV2 and TRBJ1-2; maybe TRBD1 (5 bases). This CDR3 region has 11 residues. Trimming pared 7 bases from V and 7 bases from J, leaving 10 bases between. The germline V gene has CDR1 SNHLY and CDR2 FYNNEI. The CDR3 region has the DNA TGTGCCAGCACCTTGGGGGGTGGCTACACCTTC. Encoded protein: CASTLGGGYTF.

The genes are TRBV4-1 and TRBJ2-1; the match to TRBD2 covers 8 bases. V lost 6 bases and J lost 4; bases outside the gene matches: 8. The germline gives CDR1 MGHRA, CDR2 YSYEKL. The CDR3 consists of 15 residues. The CDR3 reads CASSLSGRYYNEQFF. For the CDR3, the DNA is TGCGCCAGCAGTCTAAGCGGGAGATATTACAATGAGCAGTTCTTC.

The sample holds one count of this clone. The chain combines TRBV9 with TRBJ2-2; 13 nucleotides match TRBD2. With 0 bases clipped from V and 3 bases from J, the junction kept 5 bases outside the gene matches. This CDR3 has 18 residues. Germline loops: CDR1 SGDLS, CDR2 YYNGEE. The CDR3 loop is CASSVGLAGGGYTGELFF. The CDR3 nucleotides read TGTGCCAGCAGCGTAGGACTAGCGGGAGGAGGGTACACCGGGGAGCTGTTTTTT.

The chain recombines TRBV5-1 with TRBJ1-4, with 10 bases matching TRBD1. The CDR3 totals 15 residues. V lost 0 bases to trimming and J lost 8 bases; unmatched junction nucleotides: 4. CDR1 is SGHRS, CDR2 YFSETQ, per germline. CDR3 coding DNA: TGCGCCAGCAGCTTGGCCGGGACAGGGGTCGAAAAACTGTTTTTT. Encoded protein: CASSLAGTGVEKLFF.

The rearrangement links TRBV7-2 to TRBJ2-2, with a weak D call TRBD2 (5 bases). V lost 3 bases, J lost 5 bases, and 7 bases lay in between. In germline, CDR1 is SGHTA, CDR2 FQGNSA. The CDR3 has 13 residues. The CDR3 protein is CASSLQRTGELFF. Written as DNA, the CDR3 is TGTGCCAGCAGCTTGCAGCGGACCGGGGAGCTGTTTTTT.

The chain carries TRBV19 and TRBJ2-2, with 9 bases lining up with TRBD2. This CDR3 is built from 16 residues. Trimming took 6 bases from V and 4 from J; bases not matched to a gene: 9. Germline V CDR1 and CDR2: LNHDA, SQIVND (reference sequence). The CDR3 DNA reads as TGTGCCAGTAGCCCGACTAGCGGCCATGCCACCGGGGAGCTGTTTTTT. It codes for CASSPTSGHATGELFF.

This clone was observed a few times. The chain carries TRBV10-1 and TRBJ2-3, with no clear D. The CDR3 runs to 13 residues. Between the trimmed V and J ends, which lost 5 bases and 1 base, there was a span of 7 bases. From germline, CDR1 is WNHNN and CDR2 SYGVQD (reference sequence). The CDR3 spells CASSRLGTDTQYF. The CDR3 bases are TGCGCCAGCAGTCGGCTAGGCACAGATACGCAGTATTTT.

This sequence joins TRBV15 and TRBJ2-7; TRBD2 agrees at 12 bases. V lost 6 bases to trimming and J lost 7 bases; unmatched junction nucleotides: 13. Germline V gene sequence: CDR1 LNHNV, CDR2 YYDKDF (reference sequence). CDR3 length: 16 residues. The CDR3 coding sequence is TGTGCCACCAGAGACCCTAGCGGGAGGGCCCCGGGGGAGCAGTACTTC. Amino acid sequence: CATRDPSGRAPGEQYF.